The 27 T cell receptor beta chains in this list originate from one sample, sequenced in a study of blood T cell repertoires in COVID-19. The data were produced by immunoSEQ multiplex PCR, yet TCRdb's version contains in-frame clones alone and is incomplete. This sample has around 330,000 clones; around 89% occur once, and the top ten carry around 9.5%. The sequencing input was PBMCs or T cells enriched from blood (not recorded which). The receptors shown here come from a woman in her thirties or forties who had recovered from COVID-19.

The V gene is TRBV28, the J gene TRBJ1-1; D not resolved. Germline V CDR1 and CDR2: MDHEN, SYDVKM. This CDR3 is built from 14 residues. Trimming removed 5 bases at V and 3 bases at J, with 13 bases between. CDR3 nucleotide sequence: TGTGCCAGCAGTCCGGGTGGAATCGACACTGAAGCTTTCTTT. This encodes CASSPGGIDTEAFF.

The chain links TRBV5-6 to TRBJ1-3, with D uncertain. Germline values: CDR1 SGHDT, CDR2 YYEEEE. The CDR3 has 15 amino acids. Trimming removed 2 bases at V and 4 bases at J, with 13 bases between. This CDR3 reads CASSLHQMAGNTIYF. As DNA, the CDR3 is TGTGCCAGCAGCTTACACCAAATGGCAGGAAACACCATATATTTT.

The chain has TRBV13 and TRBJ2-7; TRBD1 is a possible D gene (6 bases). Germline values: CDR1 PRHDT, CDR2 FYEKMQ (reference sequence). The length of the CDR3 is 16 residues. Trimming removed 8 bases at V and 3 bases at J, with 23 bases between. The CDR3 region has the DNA TGTGCCAGCCGCGGCAGGGGAGCGATCTCGGGCTACGAGCAGTACTTC. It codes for CASRGRGAISGYEQYF.

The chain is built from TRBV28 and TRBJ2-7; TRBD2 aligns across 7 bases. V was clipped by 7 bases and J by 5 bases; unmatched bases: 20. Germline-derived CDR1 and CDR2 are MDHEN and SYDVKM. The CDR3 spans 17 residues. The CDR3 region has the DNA TGTGCCAGCACCCCCGCGGGAGTAATAGGGGCCTTGGACGAGCAGTACTTC. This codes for CASTPAGVIGALDEQYF.

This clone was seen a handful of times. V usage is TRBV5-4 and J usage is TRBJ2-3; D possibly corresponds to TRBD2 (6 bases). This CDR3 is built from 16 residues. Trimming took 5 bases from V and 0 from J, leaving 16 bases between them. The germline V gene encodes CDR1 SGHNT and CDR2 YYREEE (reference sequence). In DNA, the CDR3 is TGTGCCAGCAGTCTGATCGGCGGGACCAGCACAGATACGCAGTATTTT. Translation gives CASSLIGGTSTDTQYF. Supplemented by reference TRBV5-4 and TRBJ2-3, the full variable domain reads ETGVTQSPTHLIKTRGQQVTLRCSSQSGHNTVSWYQQALGQGPQFIFQYYREEENGRGNFPPRFSGLQFPNYSSELNVNALELDDSALYLCASSLIGGTSTDTQYFGPGTRLTVL.

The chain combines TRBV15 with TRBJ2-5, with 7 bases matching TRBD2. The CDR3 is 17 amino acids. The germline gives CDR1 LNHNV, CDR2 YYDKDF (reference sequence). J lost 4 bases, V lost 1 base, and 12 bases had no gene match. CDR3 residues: CATSRGLGRTQGETQYF. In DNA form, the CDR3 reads TGTGCCACCAGCAGAGGCCTCGGGAGGACCCAAGGAGAGACCCAGTACTTC.

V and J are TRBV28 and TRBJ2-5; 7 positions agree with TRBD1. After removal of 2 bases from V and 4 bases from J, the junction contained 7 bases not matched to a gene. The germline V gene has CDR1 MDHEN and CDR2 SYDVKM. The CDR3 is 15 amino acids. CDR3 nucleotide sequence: TGTGCCAGCAGTTTACCCGAGACAGGGATAGAGACCCAGTACTTC. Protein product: CASSLPETGIETQYF.

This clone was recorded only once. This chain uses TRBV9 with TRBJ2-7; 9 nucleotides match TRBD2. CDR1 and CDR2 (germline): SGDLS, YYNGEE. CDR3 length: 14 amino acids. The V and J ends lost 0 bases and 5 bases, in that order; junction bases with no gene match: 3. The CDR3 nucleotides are TGTGCCAGCAGCGTAGGGCTAGCGGGAAACGAGCAGTACTTC. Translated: CASSVGLAGNEQYF.

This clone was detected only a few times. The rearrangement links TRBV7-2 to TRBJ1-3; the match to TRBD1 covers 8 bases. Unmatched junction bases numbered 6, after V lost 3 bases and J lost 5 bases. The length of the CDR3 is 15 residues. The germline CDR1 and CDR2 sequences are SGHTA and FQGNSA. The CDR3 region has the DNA TGTGCCAGCAGCTTTGGCGGACAGGGACGAAACACCATATATTTT. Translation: CASSFGGQGRNTIYF.

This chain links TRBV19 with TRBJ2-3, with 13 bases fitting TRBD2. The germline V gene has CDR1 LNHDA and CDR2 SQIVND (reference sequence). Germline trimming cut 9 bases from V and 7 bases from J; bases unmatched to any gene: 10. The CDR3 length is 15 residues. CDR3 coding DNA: TGTGCCAGCAGCCTCGGGACTAGCGGGACCAATACGCAGTATTTT. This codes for CASSLGTSGTNTQYF.

CDR3 loop: CASSRTGRVGNSPLHF. The CDR3 nucleotides read TGTGCCAGCAGCCGGACAGGGAGGGTTGGTAATTCACCCCTCCACTTT. The chain joins TRBV2 to TRBJ1-6, with TRBD1 matching 8 bases. The germline V gene has CDR1 SNHLY and CDR2 FYNNEI. Trimming removed 6 bases from V and 6 bases from J; junction bases left unmatched: 10. This CDR3 has 16 residues. Full variable domain (outside the CDR3, taken from reference TRBV2 and TRBJ1-6): EPEVTQTPSHQVTQMGQEVILRCVPISNHLYFYWYRQILGQKVEFLVSFYNNEISEKSEIFDDQFSVERPDGSNFTLKIRSTKLEDSAMYFCASSRTGRVGNSPLHFGNGTRLTVT.

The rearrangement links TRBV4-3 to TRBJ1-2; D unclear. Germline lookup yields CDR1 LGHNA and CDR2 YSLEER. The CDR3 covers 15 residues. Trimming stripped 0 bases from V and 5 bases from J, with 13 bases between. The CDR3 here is CASSQEPTAEYGYTF. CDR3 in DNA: TGCGCCAGCAGCCAAGAACCCACAGCTGAATATGGCTACACCTTC.

CDR3 nucleotides: TGTGCCAGCAGCTTGGACGGGATCCCCTACGAGCAGTACTTC. This encodes CASSLDGIPYEQYF. The chain recombines TRBV5-4 with TRBJ2-7; D possibly corresponds to TRBD2 (5 bases). Trimming pared 0 bases from V and 2 bases from J, leaving 9 bases between. Germline CDR1 SGHNT, CDR2 YYREEE (reference sequence). The CDR3 runs to 14 residues.

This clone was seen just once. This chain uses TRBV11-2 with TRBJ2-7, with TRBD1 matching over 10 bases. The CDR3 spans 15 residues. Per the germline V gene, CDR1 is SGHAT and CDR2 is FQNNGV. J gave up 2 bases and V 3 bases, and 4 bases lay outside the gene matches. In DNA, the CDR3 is TGTGCCAGCAGCTTGACCGGGACAGGGGCCTACGAGCAGTACTTC. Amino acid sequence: CASSLTGTGAYEQYF.

The CDR3 spells CASSLTGAEAFF. The CDR3 DNA follows: TGTGCCAGTAGCCTGACAGGGGCTGAAGCTTTCTTT. This chain connects TRBV19 to TRBJ1-1, with TRBD1 identical over 8 bases. The germline V gene encodes CDR1 LNHDA and CDR2 SQIVND (reference sequence). This CDR3 comprises 12 residues. Trimming at V came to 6 bases and at J to 6 bases, leaving 3 bases not matched to a gene.

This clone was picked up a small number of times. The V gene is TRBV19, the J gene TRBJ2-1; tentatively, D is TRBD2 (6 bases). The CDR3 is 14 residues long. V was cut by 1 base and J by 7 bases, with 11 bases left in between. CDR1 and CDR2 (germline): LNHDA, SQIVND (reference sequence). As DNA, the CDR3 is TGTGCCAGTAGTATAGCGCGGGGATGGAATGAGCAGTTCTTC. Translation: CASSIARGWNEQFF.

CDR3 sequence: CATSGDTPGQSLYSNQPQHF. The CDR3 bases are TGTGCCACCAGTGGTGACACGCCGGGACAGAGTCTCTATAGCAATCAGCCCCAGCATTTT. This chain joins TRBV24-1 and TRBJ1-5; 7 positions agree with TRBD1. V was pared by 5 bases and J by 0 bases, with 18 bases of the junction left unmatched. The CDR3 length is 20 residues. The germline gives CDR1 KGHDR, CDR2 SFDVKD.

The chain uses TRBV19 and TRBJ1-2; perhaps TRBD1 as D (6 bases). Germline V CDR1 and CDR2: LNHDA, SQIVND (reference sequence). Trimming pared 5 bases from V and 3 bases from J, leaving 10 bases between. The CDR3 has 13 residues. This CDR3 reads CASSLRGYYGYTF. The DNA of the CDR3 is TGTGCCAGTAGTTTAAGGGGGTACTATGGCTACACCTTC.

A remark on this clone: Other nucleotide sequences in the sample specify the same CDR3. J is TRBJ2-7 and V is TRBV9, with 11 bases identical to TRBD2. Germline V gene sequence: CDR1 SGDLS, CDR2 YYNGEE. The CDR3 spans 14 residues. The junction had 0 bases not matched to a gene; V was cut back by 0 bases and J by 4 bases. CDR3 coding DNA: TGTGCCAGCAGCGTAGGGACTAGCGGGTACGAGCAGTACTTC. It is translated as CASSVGTSGYEQYF.

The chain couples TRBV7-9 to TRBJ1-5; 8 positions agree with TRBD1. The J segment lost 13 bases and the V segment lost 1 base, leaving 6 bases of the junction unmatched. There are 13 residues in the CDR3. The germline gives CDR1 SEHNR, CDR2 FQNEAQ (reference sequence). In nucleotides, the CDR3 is TGTGCCAGCAGCTTAGACCAGGACAGGGCTCAGCATTTT. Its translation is CASSLDQDRAQHF.

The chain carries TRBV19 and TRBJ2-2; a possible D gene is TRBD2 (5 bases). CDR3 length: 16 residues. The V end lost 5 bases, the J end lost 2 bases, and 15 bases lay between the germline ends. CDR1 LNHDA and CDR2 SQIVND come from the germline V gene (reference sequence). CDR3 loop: CASSHAEGGNTGELFF. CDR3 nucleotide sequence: TGTGCCAGTAGTCATGCAGAGGGCGGAAACACCGGGGAGCTGTTTTTT.

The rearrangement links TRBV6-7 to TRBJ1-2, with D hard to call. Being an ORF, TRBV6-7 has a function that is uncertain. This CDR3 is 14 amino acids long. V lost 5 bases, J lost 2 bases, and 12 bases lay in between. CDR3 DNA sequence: TGTGCCAGCAGTGAGGGTAATAGGAACTATGGCTACACCTTC. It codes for CASSEGNRNYGYTF.

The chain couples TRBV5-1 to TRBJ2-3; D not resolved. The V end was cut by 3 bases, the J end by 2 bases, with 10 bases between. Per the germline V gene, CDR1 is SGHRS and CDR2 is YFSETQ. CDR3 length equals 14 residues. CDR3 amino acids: CASSSTPPTDTQYF. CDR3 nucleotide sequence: TGCGCCAGCAGCTCGACACCTCCCACAGATACGCAGTATTTT.

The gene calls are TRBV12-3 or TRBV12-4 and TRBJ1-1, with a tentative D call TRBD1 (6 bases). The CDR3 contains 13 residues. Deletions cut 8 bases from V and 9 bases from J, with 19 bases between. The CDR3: CASSGGGRDKAFF. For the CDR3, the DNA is TGTGCCAGCTCTGGCGGGGGGCGCGACAAAGCTTTCTTT.

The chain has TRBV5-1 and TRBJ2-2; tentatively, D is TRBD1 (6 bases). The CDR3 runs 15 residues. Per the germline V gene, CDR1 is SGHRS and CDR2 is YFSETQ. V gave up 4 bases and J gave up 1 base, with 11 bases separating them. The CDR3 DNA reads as TGCGCCAGCAGCCCCAGGGACAAGAACACCGGGGAGCTGTTTTTT. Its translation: CASSPRDKNTGELFF.

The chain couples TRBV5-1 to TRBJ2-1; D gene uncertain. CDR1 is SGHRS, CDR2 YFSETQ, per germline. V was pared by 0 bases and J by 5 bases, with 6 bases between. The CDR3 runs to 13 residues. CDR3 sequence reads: CASSLGGDNEQFF. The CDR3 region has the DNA TGCGCCAGCAGCTTGGGAGGAGACAATGAGCAGTTCTTC.

CDR3 protein: CASSSTGGKTSGSGYEQYF. DNA of the CDR3: TGTGCCAGCAGCTCGACAGGGGGTAAGACTAGCGGGAGTGGGTACGAGCAGTACTTC. This chain links TRBV13 with TRBJ2-7; 12 nucleotides match TRBD2. Germline CDR1 is PRHDT and CDR2 is FYEKMQ (reference sequence). The junction had 17 bases not matched to a gene; V was cut back by 4 bases and J by 4 bases. The CDR3 sequence is 19 residues long. Full variable domain (rest looked up from reference TRBV13 and TRBJ2-7): AAGVIQSPRHLIKEKRETATLKCYPIPRHDTVYWYQQGPGQDPQFLISFYEKMQSDKGSIPDRFSAQQFSDYHSELNMSSLELGDSALYFCASSSTGGKTSGSGYEQYFGPGTRLTVT.